This TCR beta chain was captured by sequencing in a study of T cells in localized non-small cell lung cancer. Study-wide points: Appearances in adjacent lung were noted for a median around 55 of the top 100 tumor clones. Because researchers sequenced only one region of the tumor, heterogeneity is still possible. Compared with tumor, uninvolved adjacent lung displayed greater T cell clonality, ranking highest overall. A denser population of T cells in blood accompanied longer overall survival.

The assay was immunoSEQ multiplex PCR, and TCRdb's table has in-frame clones only and misses some. The repertoire holds approximately 52,000 clones, with 77% as singletons. About this clone itself: Antigen: not known.

The TCR sequence derives from a man aged 35 to 70 with stage I squamous cell lung carcinoma. The sample here was peripheral blood, taken before any cancer treatment.

The CDR3 reads CASSLGDTQYF. DNA for the CDR3: TGTGCCAGCAGCCTGGGGGATACGCAGTATTTT. The chain employs TRBV14 and TRBJ2-3, with D unresolved. The CDR3 contains 11 residues. From germline, CDR1 is SGHDN and CDR2 FVKESK. V was trimmed by 4 bases and J by 6 bases, leaving 5 bases between them.